Given below is one T cell receptor (beta chain) in context. Time point: pre-reinfection, 55 to 20 weeks before reinfection detection. The sorted cells went straight to TCR sequencing with no prior in vitro expansion. TCRdb's table, derived via immunoSEQ multiplex PCR, lists solely in-frame clones and lacks some. This sample has 45,000 to 55,000 clones; approximately 89% occur once, and the top ten carry 0.95% to 1.1%. Germline V gene lookup returns CDR1 SGHTA and CDR2 FQGNSA. The CDR3 totals 18 residues. V lost 2 bases, J lost 2 bases, and 11 bases stayed unmatched. This sample stems from a study of memory CD8 T cells in hepatitis C reinfection. The overall study: A couple of donors cleared primary HCV but became chronic after reinfection. Samples before reinfection came 55 to 20 weeks prior to detection.

V gene TRBV7-2 combines with J gene TRBJ2-7, with 11 bases lining up with TRBD2. The material sequenced was naive CD8+ T cells sorted from blood. The TCR was taken from a man aged 18 to 29 with hepatitis C virus infection. CDR3 loop: CASSLISLAGGRTYEQYV. DNA of the CDR3: TGTGCCAGCAGCTTAATATCCCTAGCGGGGGGCCGGACCTACGAGCAGTACGTC.